This TCR beta chain was identified during a study of T cell responses to AZD1222 COVID-19 vaccine. The study, taken as a whole, reports: Spike-specific TCR breadth and depth were elevated following two AZD1222 doses. There were repertoire samples only from the period after the peak T cell response. Donors were largely white British and mainly female; clonal diversity was possibly underestimated.

Assay: immunoSEQ multiplex PCR; the TCRdb copy retains only in-frame clones and omits some. The repertoire holds over 70,000 clones, 85% seen once, with roughly 22% in the top ten. For this clone: The antigen is not known.

Deletions cut 6 bases from V and 3 bases from J, with 15 bases between. CDR1 is MNHEY and CDR2 is SMNVEV in the germline V gene (reference sequence). This CDR3 has 15 residues. J is TRBJ2-1 and V is TRBV27; D call uncertain. The origin of this receptor is an adult in good health. The sequenced sample was peripheral blood, obtained on day 0 of AZD1222 vaccination. The CDR3 DNA follows: TGTGCCAGCAGCCGCTCCCGCGCTAGCTACAATGAGCAGTTCTTC. Translation: CASSRSRASYNEQFF.